Below are 19 T cell receptor beta chains sequenced from a single sample in a study of shared clonotypes between healthy human individuals. Positively selected for CCR7, the CD45RO-negative cells used as naive CD8 cells excluded terminally differentiated effector memory CD45RA+ cells. Profiling relied on immunoSEQ multiplex PCR, and the TCRdb table lists in-frame clones only, not all of them. The sample holds around 1,900,000 clones, 85% to 95% seen once. The sequenced sample consisted of naive CD8+ T cells from PBMCs. The source is a man younger than 35 in good health. Some clones in this sample may be carry-over from other donors' samples.

V usage is TRBV19 and J usage is TRBJ2-2; D could derive from TRBD1 or TRBD2 (5 bases each). This CDR3 region has 16 residues. CDR1 and CDR2 from the germline V gene are LNHDA and SQIVND (reference sequence). The germline V and J ends were trimmed by 10 bases and 4 bases, with 22 bases remaining between them. This chain's CDR3 is CATSDRWGSGTGELFF. The CDR3 bases are TGTGCCACCAGTGACCGTTGGGGGAGCGGCACCGGGGAGCTGTTTTTT.

The chain joins TRBV5-1 to TRBJ2-1, with no clear D. The V and J ends lost 1 base and 10 bases respectively, with 9 bases between them. This CDR3 has 12 residues. Per the germline V gene, CDR1 is SGHRS and CDR2 is YFSETQ. The DNA for the CDR3 is TGCGCCAGCAGCTTGCGGAGTCAGGAGCAGTTCTTC. Translation gives CASSLRSQEQFF.

V and J are TRBV10-3 and TRBJ2-5; D is uncertain. The CDR3 loop spans 14 amino acids. The V and J ends lost 4 bases and 0 bases respectively, with 9 bases between them. Germline V gives CDR1 ENHRY, CDR2 SYGVKD. The CDR3 DNA sequence: TGTGCCATCAGTGGGGCTATGTACCAAGAGACCCAGTACTTC. Translating gives CAISGAMYQETQYF.

This clone was seen only once. This chain uses TRBV28 with TRBJ1-4; TRBD1 aligns across 7 bases. Germline loops: CDR1 MDHEN, CDR2 SYDVKM. The CDR3 runs 16 residues. Trimming cost V 2 bases and J 7 bases; bases outside gene matches: 10. CDR3 amino acids: CASSLHTGAGGEKLFF. DNA for the CDR3: TGTGCCAGCAGTTTACACACAGGGGCTGGGGGTGAAAAACTGTTTTTT.

The rearrangement uses TRBV27 and TRBJ2-2, with D hard to call. This CDR3 comprises 16 residues. The germline V gene has CDR1 MNHEY and CDR2 SMNVEV (reference sequence). The V end lost 2 bases, the J end lost 1 base, and 11 bases lay between the germline ends. The CDR3 protein is CASSLARHMNTGELFF. CDR3 bases: TGTGCCAGCAGTTTAGCACGTCATATGAACACCGGGGAGCTGTTTTTT.

The chain links TRBV19 to TRBJ2-7, with 8 bases fitting TRBD1. The germline gives CDR1 LNHDA, CDR2 SQIVND (reference sequence). After removal of 6 bases from V and 2 bases from J, the junction contained 6 bases not matched to a gene. CDR3 length: 14 amino acids. Here the CDR3 DNA reads TGTGCCAGTAGCGAGACAGGGGTCACCTACGAGCAGTACTTC. It specifies CASSETGVTYEQYF.

The chain combines TRBV4-3 with TRBJ2-5; maybe TRBD1 (7 bases). This CDR3 is 17 amino acids long. The germline gives CDR1 LGHNA, CDR2 YSLEER. V was cut by 1 base and J by 5 bases, with 20 bases left in between. CDR3 in amino acids: CASSQGRQGPRGETQYF. In DNA form, the CDR3 reads TGCGCCAGCAGCCAAGGGAGACAGGGACCCCGGGGGGAGACCCAGTACTTC.

The rearrangement joins TRBV21-1 to TRBJ2-7; the table's D call, TRBD2, was not checked against the DNA. TRBV21-1 is assigned pseudogene status. The CDR3 contains 16 residues. The CDR3, as DNA: TGTGCCAGCAGCGGAGCGACTAGCGGGACGACCTACGAGCAGTACTTC. It translates to CASSGATSGTTYEQYF.

J is TRBJ2-1 and V is TRBV7-3, with 14 positions matching TRBD2. The CDR3 is 17 amino acids. Looked up from germline, CDR1 is SGHTA and CDR2 is FQGTGA. Unmatched junction bases numbered 8, after V lost 5 bases and J lost 5 bases. Written as DNA, the CDR3 is TGTGCCAGCAGCCCAAGGCCGGGACTAGCGGGAGACAATGAGCAGTTCTTC. Residues: CASSPRPGLAGDNEQFF.

This chain uses TRBV6-5 with TRBJ1-1, with TRBD1 matching 8 bases. Germline CDR1 and CDR2: MNHEY and SVGAGI. The CDR3 contains 11 residues. J lost 10 bases, V lost 5 bases, and 3 bases had no gene match. The CDR3 spells CASSDGQGAFF. In DNA form, the CDR3 reads TGTGCCAGCAGTGATGGACAGGGAGCTTTCTTT.

The V call is TRBV2, the J call TRBJ2-1; weak D call: TRBD2 (6 bases). Per germline, CDR1 SNHLY and CDR2 FYNNEI. V lost 2 bases to trimming and J lost 2 bases, with 16 bases between them. The CDR3 is made up of 17 amino acids. This CDR3 reads CASSELTGGNPYNEQFF. The CDR3 DNA reads as TGTGCCAGCAGTGAACTCACTGGCGGGAACCCCTACAATGAGCAGTTCTTC.

The chain carries TRBV7-3 and TRBJ2-1, with a tentative D call TRBD2 (6 bases). Trimming removed 5 bases at V and 3 bases at J, with 20 bases between. Looked up from germline, CDR1 is SGHTA and CDR2 is FQGTGA. The CDR3 has 17 residues. CDR3 sequence: CASSPQGAGTGYNEQFF. The CDR3 DNA reads as TGTGCCAGCAGCCCTCAAGGGGCGGGAACGGGCTACAATGAGCAGTTCTTC. The full variable domain, rest sourced from reference TRBV7-3 and TRBJ2-1, is GAGVSQTPSNKVTEKGKYVELRCDPISGHTALYWYRQSLGQGPEFLIYFQGTGAADDSGLPNDRFFAVRPEGSVSTLKIQRTERGDSAVYLCASSPQGAGTGYNEQFFGPGTRLTVL.

This sequence joins TRBV30 and TRBJ1-4, with D perhaps matching TRBD1 (5 bases). Looked up from germline, CDR1 is GTSNPN and CDR2 is SVGIG (reference sequence). The CDR3 sequence is 12 residues long. Between the trimmed V and J ends, which lost 4 bases and 4 bases, there was a span of 7 bases. CDR3 sequence: CAWTGINEKLFF. The CDR3 region has the DNA TGTGCCTGGACAGGGATTAATGAAAAACTGTTTTTT.

To note about this clone: Other DNA variants within this sample encode the same CDR3. J is TRBJ2-1 and V is TRBV5-1, with 7 nucleotides matching TRBD1. CDR1 SGHRS and CDR2 YFSETQ come from the germline V gene. This CDR3 region has 16 residues. The junction had 7 bases not matched to a gene; V was cut back by 0 bases and J by 4 bases. CDR3 bases: TGCGCCAGCAGCTTGGCTCGGGACAGACCATACAATGAGCAGTTCTTC. The encoded protein is CASSLARDRPYNEQFF. The whole variable domain, remainder taken from reference TRBV5-1 and TRBJ2-1, is KAGVTQTPRYLIKTRGQQVTLSCSPISGHRSVSWYQQTPGQGLQFLFEYFSETQRNKGNFPGRFSGRQFSNSRSEMNVSTLELGDSALYLCASSLARDRPYNEQFFGPGTRLTVL.

The chain has TRBV7-9 and TRBJ1-4, with D unclear. Trimming removed 5 bases at V and 8 bases at J, with 12 bases between. Germline V gene sequence: CDR1 SEHNR, CDR2 FQNEAQ (reference sequence). The CDR3 sequence is 13 residues long. The chain's CDR3 is CASSRVFDEKLFF. The CDR3 DNA sequence: TGTGCCAGCAGCAGGGTTTTTGACGAAAAACTGTTTTTT.

The chain is built from TRBV7-3 and TRBJ2-2; D remains unclear. The CDR3 has 13 amino acids. CDR1 is SGHTA and CDR2 is FQGTGA in the germline V gene. Trimming took off 0 bases at V and 6 bases at J, with 5 bases between the two ends. CDR3 DNA: TGTGCCAGCAGCTTAACAGTGGCCGGGGAGCTGTTTTTT. Its protein is CASSLTVAGELFF.

The chain employs TRBV12-5 and TRBJ2-1; the D gene is possibly TRBD1 (7 bases). With 6 bases removed from V and 9 bases from J, the gap between germline ends came to 12 bases. The germline CDR1 and CDR2 sequences are LGHNT and FRNRAP. The CDR3 has 12 residues. The chain's CDR3 is CASGPQGGEQFF. Written as DNA, the CDR3 is TGTGCTAGTGGGCCTCAGGGGGGTGAGCAGTTCTTC. The full variable domain, with the rest looked up from reference TRBV12-5 and TRBJ2-1, is DARVTQTPRHKVTEMGQEVTMRCQPILGHNTVFWYRQTMMQGLELLAYFRNRAPLDDSGMPKDRFSAEMPDATLATLKIQPSEPRDSAVYFCASGPQGGEQFFGPGTRLTVL.

The rearrangement links TRBV5-8 to TRBJ2-5; D gene unclear. The CDR3 covers 12 residues. Germline-derived CDR1 and CDR2 are SGHTS and YDEGEE. The germline V and J ends were trimmed by 3 bases and 6 bases, with 9 bases remaining between them. CDR3 DNA sequence: TGTGCCAGCAGCTCCACTTTGAAGACCCAGTACTTC. Protein sequence: CASSSTLKTQYF.

The chain links TRBV29-1 to TRBJ2-7; 7 nucleotides agree with TRBD1. With V trimmed by 7 bases and J by 0 bases, 6 bases remained unmatched. The CDR3 has 13 residues. Germline assignment: CDR1 SQVTM and CDR2 ANQGSEA. The DNA for the CDR3 is TGCAGCGCCCGGGGACAGAGCTCCTACGAGCAGTACTTC. Its protein is CSARGQSSYEQYF.